Presented here are 27 T cell receptor beta chains from one specimen sequenced in a study of siplizumab effects on memory and regulatory T cells. Sequenced by immunoSEQ multiplex PCR; TCRdb stores in-frame clones only, minus some. Of 75,000 to 100,000 clones in the sample, roughly 94% were seen once. Sequencing used non-Treg CD4+ T cells sorted from blood. The receptors stem from a human donor in good health.

This clone was seen just once. In nucleotides, the CDR3 is TGTGCCAGCAGCTTAGACTCAAGGACTAGCGGGAGGGCCTTGGAGACCCAGTACTTC. This gives the protein CASSLDSRTSGRALETQYF. The V gene is TRBV11-2, the J gene TRBJ2-5; 15 nucleotides agree with TRBD2. Germline CDR1 is SGHAT and CDR2 is FQNNGV. The CDR3 is made up of 19 amino acids. V dropped 0 bases and J dropped 5; count of bases not matched to a gene: 10.

The table lists this clone with a few counts. This chain uses TRBV6-1 with TRBJ2-7; TRBD2 is a possible D gene (6 bases). Looked up from germline, CDR1 is MNHNS and CDR2 is SASEGT. This CDR3 has 14 amino acids. The V end was cut by 2 bases, the J end by 3 bases, with 11 bases between. In DNA, the CDR3 is TGTGCCAGCAGTGAAAGGGTGGGGGGCTACGAGCAGTACTTC. This codes for CASSERVGGYEQYF.

This chain uses TRBV5-4 with TRBJ2-7; 7 bases fit TRBD1. With V trimmed by 8 bases and J by 1 base, 24 bases remained unmatched. Germline-derived CDR1 and CDR2 are SGHNT and YYREEE (reference sequence). There are 19 residues in the CDR3. The DNA for the CDR3 is TGTGCCAGTTCGAATCCTCTTAAGCTTACAATGGGACAGTCCTACGAGCAGTACTTC. It is translated as CASSNPLKLTMGQSYEQYF.

The chain employs TRBV5-1 and TRBJ2-5; 7 positions agree with TRBD1. V gave up 1 base and J gave up 2 bases; unmatched junction bases: 2. Germline CDR1 reads SGHRS; CDR2 reads YFSETQ. The CDR3 extends over 14 amino acids. The CDR3 coding sequence is TGCGCCAGCAGCTTGTCACAGGGGCAAGAGACCCAGTACTTC. The encoded protein is CASSLSQGQETQYF.

This chain joins TRBV5-1 and TRBJ2-1, with a tentative D call TRBD2 (5 bases). With 4 bases removed from V and 0 bases from J, the gap between germline ends came to 17 bases. Germline-derived CDR1 and CDR2 are SGHRS and YFSETQ. The CDR3 runs 17 residues. CDR3 in DNA: TGCGCCAGCAGCCCCATGGCGAGGGCGAGCTCCTACAATGAGCAGTTCTTC. This sequence encodes CASSPMARASSYNEQFF.

This rearrangement joins TRBV25-1 to TRBJ2-5; tentatively, D is TRBD1 (7 bases). Per germline, CDR1 MGHDK and CDR2 SYGVNS. The CDR3 runs 15 residues. V shed 3 bases and J shed 5 bases, with 16 bases lying between them. The CDR3 loop reads CASSDPRRGDETQYF. As DNA, the CDR3 is TGTGCCAGCAGTGATCCGCGCAGGGGGGACGAGACCCAGTACTTC.

The V gene is TRBV13, the J gene TRBJ1-2, with 7 bases that match TRBD1. The CDR3 is 14 amino acids. J gave up 2 bases and V 6 bases, and 6 bases lay outside the gene matches. Germline-derived CDR1 and CDR2 are PRHDT and FYEKMQ (reference sequence). DNA for the CDR3: TGTGCCAGCAGACAAACGGGACAGAACTATGGCTACACCTTC. This encodes CASRQTGQNYGYTF.

The chain links TRBV7-9 to TRBJ1-1; the D is unclear. V shed 7 bases and J shed 0 bases, with 9 bases lying between them. Germline V CDR1 and CDR2: SEHNR, FQNEAQ (reference sequence). The CDR3 consists of 13 residues. DNA for the CDR3: TGTGCCAGCACCCCGAGGTTGAACACTGAAGCTTTCTTT. Translation: CASTPRLNTEAFF.

The chain couples TRBV7-2 to TRBJ1-1, with 7 bases identical to TRBD1. Trimming took 5 bases from V and 1 from J; bases not matched to a gene: 7. Per the germline V gene, CDR1 is SGHTA and CDR2 is FQGNSA. This CDR3 has 15 residues. CDR3 protein: CASSRGQTRNTEAFF. DNA for the CDR3: TGTGCCAGCAGCCGGGGACAGACGCGGAACACTGAAGCTTTCTTT. Full variable domain (missing parts from reference TRBV7-2 and TRBJ1-1): GAGVSQSPSNKVTEKGKDVELRCDPISGHTALYWYRQSLGQGLEFLIYFQGNSAPDKSGLPSDRFSAERTGGSVSTLTIQRTQQEDSAVYLCASSRGQTRNTEAFFGQGTRLTVV.

The chain employs TRBV5-6 and TRBJ2-7, with D possibly TRBD2 on 5 matching bases. V lost 2 bases and J lost 1, with 13 bases in between. The CDR3 consists of 15 residues. CDR1 is SGHDT and CDR2 is YYEEEE in the germline V gene. CDR3 DNA sequence: TGTGCCAGCAGCTTTAGCGAGACCGAATCCTACGAGCAGTACTTC. It specifies CASSFSETESYEQYF.

The V call is TRBV5-1, the J call TRBJ1-1, with D perhaps TRBD1 (6 bases). Per germline, CDR1 SGHRS and CDR2 YFSETQ. The CDR3 spans 14 residues. Trimming pared 0 bases from V and 4 bases from J, leaving 10 bases between. The CDR3 DNA is TGCGCCAGCAGCTTGGTGGGGGGCTTCACTGAAGCTTTCTTT. Protein product: CASSLVGGFTEAFF.

The chain links TRBV30 to TRBJ2-4; no clear D. Germline lookup yields CDR1 GTSNPN and CDR2 SVGIG (reference sequence). Trimming left V 0 bases short and J 0 bases short, with 6 bases between. The CDR3 runs to 14 residues. Here the CDR3 reads CAWSVALAKNIQYF. Written as DNA, the CDR3 is TGTGCCTGGAGTGTTGCCCTAGCCAAAAACATTCAGTACTTC.

CDR3 coding DNA: TGTGCCAGCAGTATCCGACAGCCTGGAAACACCATATATTTT. Its translation: CASSIRQPGNTIYF. This chain connects TRBV6-1 to TRBJ1-3; possibly TRBD1 for D (5 bases). Germline V gene sequence: CDR1 MNHNS, CDR2 SASEGT. The CDR3 totals 14 residues. Trimming left V 5 bases short and J 2 bases short, with 10 bases between.

This chain links TRBV2 with TRBJ1-5; D is ambiguous. Trimming pared 8 bases from V and 0 bases from J, leaving 11 bases between. The CDR3 totals 14 residues. Germline V gene sequence: CDR1 SNHLY, CDR2 FYNNEI. In DNA, the CDR3 is TGTGCCAGCGGGTCCCTGAATAGCAATCAGCCCCAGCATTTT. This sequence encodes CASGSLNSNQPQHF.

The rearrangement joins TRBV19 to TRBJ1-2; 7 nucleotides agree with TRBD1. With V trimmed by 2 bases and J by 2 bases, 2 bases remained unmatched. Germline loops: CDR1 LNHDA, CDR2 SQIVND (reference sequence). This CDR3 is built from 14 residues. The chain's CDR3 is CASSIPGQNYGYTF. DNA for the CDR3: TGTGCCAGTAGTATACCGGGACAGAACTATGGCTACACCTTC. Full variable domain (outside the CDR3, taken from reference TRBV19 and TRBJ1-2): DGGITQSPKYLFRKEGQNVTLSCEQNLNHDAMYWYRQDPGQGLRLIYYSQIVNDFQKGDIAEGYSVSREKKESFPLTVTSAQKNPTAFYLCASSIPGQNYGYTFGSGTRLTVV.

The V call is TRBV28, the J call TRBJ2-2, with D possibly being TRBD2 (5 bases). CDR1 is MDHEN and CDR2 is SYDVKM in the germline V gene. Trimming pared 4 bases from V and 3 bases from J, leaving 15 bases between. The CDR3 has 16 residues. The CDR3 DNA is TGTGCCAGCAGTTACTCCGCGGGCTCGGACACCGGGGAGCTGTTTTTT. It translates to CASSYSAGSDTGELFF.

This clone was detected once. As DNA, the CDR3 is TGTGCCAGCAGCTTAGACGGGAGCTCTGGAAACACCATATATTTT. As protein: CASSLDGSSGNTIYF. V is TRBV7-8 and J is TRBJ1-3, with no clear D. Per the germline V gene, CDR1 is SGHVS and CDR2 is FQNEAQ. With 1 base removed from V and 0 bases from J, the gap between germline ends came to 7 bases. The CDR3 has 15 amino acids.

V is TRBV15 and J is TRBJ2-3; TRBD1 or TRBD2 may be the D gene (5 bases each). The CDR3 extends over 13 amino acids. CDR1 is LNHNV and CDR2 is YYDKDF in the germline V gene (reference sequence). Trimming removed 11 bases at V and 1 base at J, with 13 bases between. The CDR3 DNA follows: TGTGCCTCAGGGCGGGCGCGCACAGATACGCAGTATTTT. Translation: CASGRARTDTQYF.

Only one count was recorded for this clone. The genes are TRBV18 and TRBJ2-1; D ambiguous. The length of the CDR3 is 13 residues. Germline CDR1 is KGHSH and CDR2 is LQKENI. Trimming left V 4 bases short and J 2 bases short, with 6 bases between. In DNA, the CDR3 is TGTGCCAGCTCACTTACCACCTACAATGAGCAGTTCTTC. Its protein is CASSLTTYNEQFF.

The CDR3 spells CASSFPGSGRYSEQFF. The CDR3 DNA is TGTGCCAGCAGCTTCCCGGGTAGCGGGAGATATAGTGAGCAGTTCTTC. V is TRBV7-9 and J is TRBJ2-1; 9 bases fit TRBD2. The CDR3 sequence is 16 residues long. CDR1 and CDR2 (germline): SEHNR, FQNEAQ (reference sequence). V was pared by 3 bases and J by 9 bases, with 12 bases of the junction left unmatched.

The chain is built from TRBV6-5 and TRBJ1-2; TRBD1 matches at 9 bases. Looked up from germline, CDR1 is MNHEY and CDR2 is SVGAGI. The CDR3 sequence is 15 residues long. V shed 5 bases and J 5 bases; nucleotides not matched to a gene: 9. Written as DNA, the CDR3 is TGTGCCAGCAGTCCACAGGGGGCGCGACGATATGGCTACACCTTC. This gives the protein CASSPQGARRYGYTF.

CDR3 protein: CASSPDGNYGYTF. CDR3 DNA sequence: TGCGCCAGCAGCCCGGACGGAAACTATGGCTACACCTTC. The chain links TRBV5-1 to TRBJ1-2; unclear D gene. This CDR3 spans 13 amino acids. Germline values: CDR1 SGHRS, CDR2 YFSETQ. V was cut by 4 bases and J by 2 bases, with 9 bases left in between.

The rearrangement joins TRBV5-1 to TRBJ2-1; D is undetermined. This CDR3 is built from 15 residues. The V end lost 2 bases, the J end lost 0 bases, and 9 bases lay between the germline ends. Germline V gene data show CDR1 as SGHRS and CDR2 as YFSETQ. The CDR3 DNA sequence: TGCGCCAGCAGCTTTGCCGAAGCCTCCTACAATGAGCAGTTCTTC. Protein product: CASSFAEASYNEQFF.

The chain links TRBV19 to TRBJ2-1; 10 bases match TRBD2. The CDR3 sequence is 17 residues long. CDR1 is LNHDA and CDR2 is SQIVND in the germline V gene (reference sequence). V lost 1 base to trimming and J lost 2 bases; unmatched junction nucleotides: 5. CDR3 loop: CASSIGVSGRTYNEQFF. The CDR3, as DNA: TGTGCCAGTAGTATAGGGGTTAGCGGGAGGACCTACAATGAGCAGTTCTTC.

This rearrangement joins TRBV27 to TRBJ2-4; 12 bases match TRBD1. Losses at the gene ends were 3 bases for V and 5 bases for J; bases not matched to a gene: 8. The length of the CDR3 is 17 residues. The V gene's germline CDR1 is MNHEY and CDR2 SMNVEV (reference sequence). CDR3 nucleotide sequence: TGTGCCAGCAGTTTGGGGACAGGGGGCGCCGACCAAAACATTCAGTACTTC. Translation: CASSLGTGGADQNIQYF.

The rearrangement links TRBV28 to TRBJ1-2, with D tentatively TRBD1 (5 bases). This CDR3 region has 12 residues. Germline lookup yields CDR1 MDHEN and CDR2 SYDVKM. V was pared by 6 bases and J by 7 bases, with 12 bases between. CDR3: CASSDRLGGYTF. In nucleotides, the CDR3 is TGTGCCAGCAGCGACAGACTTGGTGGCTACACCTTC.

This clone was picked up one time. The gene calls are TRBV28 and TRBJ2-1; 14 nucleotides match TRBD2. The V and J ends lost 4 bases and 6 bases, in that order; junction bases with no gene match: 11. Germline CDR1 is MDHEN and CDR2 is SYDVKM. CDR3 length: 18 amino acids. The DNA of the CDR3 is TGTGCCAGCAGTTCACCCAGACTAGCGGGAGGGCCTAGCAATGAGCAGTTCTTC. Residues: CASSSPRLAGGPSNEQFF.